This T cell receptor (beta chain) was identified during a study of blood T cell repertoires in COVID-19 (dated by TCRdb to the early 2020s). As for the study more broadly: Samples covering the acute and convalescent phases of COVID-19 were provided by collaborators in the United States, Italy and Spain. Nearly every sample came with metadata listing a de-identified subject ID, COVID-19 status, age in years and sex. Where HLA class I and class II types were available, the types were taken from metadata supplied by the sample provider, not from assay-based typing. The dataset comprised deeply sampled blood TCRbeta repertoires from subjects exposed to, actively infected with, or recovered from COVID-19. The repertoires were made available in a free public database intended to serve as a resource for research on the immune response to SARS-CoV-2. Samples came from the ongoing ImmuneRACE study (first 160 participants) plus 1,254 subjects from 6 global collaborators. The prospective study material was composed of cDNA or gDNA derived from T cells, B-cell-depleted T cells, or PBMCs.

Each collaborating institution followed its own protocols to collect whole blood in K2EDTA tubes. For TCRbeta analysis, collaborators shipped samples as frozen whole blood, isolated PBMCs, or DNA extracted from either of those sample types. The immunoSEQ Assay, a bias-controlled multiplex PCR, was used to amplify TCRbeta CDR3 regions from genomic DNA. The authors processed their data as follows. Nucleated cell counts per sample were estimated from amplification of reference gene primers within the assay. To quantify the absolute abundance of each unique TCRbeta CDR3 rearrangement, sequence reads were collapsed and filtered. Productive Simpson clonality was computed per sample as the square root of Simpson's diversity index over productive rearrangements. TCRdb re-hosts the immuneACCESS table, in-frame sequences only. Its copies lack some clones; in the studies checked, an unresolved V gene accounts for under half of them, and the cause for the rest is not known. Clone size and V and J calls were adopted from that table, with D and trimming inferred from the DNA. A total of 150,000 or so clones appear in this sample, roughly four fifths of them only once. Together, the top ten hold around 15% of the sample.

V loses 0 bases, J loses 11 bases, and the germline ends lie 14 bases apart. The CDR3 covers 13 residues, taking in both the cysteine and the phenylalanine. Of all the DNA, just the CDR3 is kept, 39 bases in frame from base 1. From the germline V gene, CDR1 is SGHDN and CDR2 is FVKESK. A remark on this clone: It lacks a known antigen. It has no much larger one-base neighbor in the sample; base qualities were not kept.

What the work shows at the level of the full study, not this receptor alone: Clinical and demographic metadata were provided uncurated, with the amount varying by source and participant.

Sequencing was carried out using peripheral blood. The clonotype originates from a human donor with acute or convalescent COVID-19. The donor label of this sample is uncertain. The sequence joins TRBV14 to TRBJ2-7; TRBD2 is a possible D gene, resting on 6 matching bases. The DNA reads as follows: TGTGCCAGCAGCCAAGATCAGGGAGGACGGAAGTACTTC. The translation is CASSQDQGGRKYF. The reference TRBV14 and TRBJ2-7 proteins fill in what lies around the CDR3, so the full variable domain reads EAGVTQFPSHSVIEKGQTVTLRCDPISGHDNLYWYRRVMGKEIKFLLHFVKESKQDESGMPNNRFLAERTGGTYSTLKVQPAELEDSGVYFCASSQDQGGRKYFGPGTRLTVT.